The present T cell receptor beta chain was sequenced within a study of cytomegalovirus exposure and HLA in healthy donors. About the research overall: The 120 or so validation repertoires, a later analysis reported, used the same platform as the roughly 610 first-cohort repertoires.

CDR3 length: 16 residues. With 5 bases removed from V and 1 base from J, the gap between germline ends came to 16 bases. Germline V CDR1 and CDR2: MGHRA, YSYEKL. This clone was observed a single time. As yet, its antigen is unknown. TCRdb keeps only in-frame clones here, not all; method: immunoSEQ multiplex PCR. Among under 300,000 clones listed, around 86% were seen once. Whole-study results and caveats: It was approximately 150 TCR beta chains that were listed as cytomegalovirus-associated.

This clonotype originated in a woman aged 18-29 years in good health and CMV-seronegative. Sequenced input: PBMCs. This chain uses TRBV4-1 with TRBJ2-3, with D perhaps TRBD1 (5 bases). For the CDR3, the DNA is TGCGCCAGCAGCGCCGTCAGGGAAGAGGGCACAGATACGCAGTATTTT. It codes for CASSAVREEGTDTQYF.